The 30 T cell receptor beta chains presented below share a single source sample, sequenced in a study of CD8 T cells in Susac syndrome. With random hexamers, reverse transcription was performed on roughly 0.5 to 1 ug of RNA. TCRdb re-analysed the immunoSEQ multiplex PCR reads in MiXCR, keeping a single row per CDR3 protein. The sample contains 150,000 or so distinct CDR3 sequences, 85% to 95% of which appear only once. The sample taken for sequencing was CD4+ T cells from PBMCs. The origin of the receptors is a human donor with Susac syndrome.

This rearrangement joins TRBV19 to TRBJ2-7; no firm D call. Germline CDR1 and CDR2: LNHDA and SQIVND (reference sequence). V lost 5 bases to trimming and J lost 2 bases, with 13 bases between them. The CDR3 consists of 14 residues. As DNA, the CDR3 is TGTGCCAGTAGTCCTCGAAGGGTAACCTACGAGCAGTACTTC. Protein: CASSPRRVTYEQYF.

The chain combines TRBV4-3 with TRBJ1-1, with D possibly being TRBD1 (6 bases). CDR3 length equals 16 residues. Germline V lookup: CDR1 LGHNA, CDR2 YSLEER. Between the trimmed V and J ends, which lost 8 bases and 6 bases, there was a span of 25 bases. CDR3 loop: CASRLVTGTGVAEAFF. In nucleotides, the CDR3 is TGCGCCAGCCGTCTGGTCACAGGGACGGGTGTTGCTGAAGCTTTCTTT.

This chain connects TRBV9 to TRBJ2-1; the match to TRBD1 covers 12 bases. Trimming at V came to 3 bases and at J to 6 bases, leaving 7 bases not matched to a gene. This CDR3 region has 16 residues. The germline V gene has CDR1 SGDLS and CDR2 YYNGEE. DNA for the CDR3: TGTGCCAGCAGCGAGAGGGGGACAGGGGGCGGCAATGAGCAGTTCTTC. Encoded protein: CASSERGTGGGNEQFF.

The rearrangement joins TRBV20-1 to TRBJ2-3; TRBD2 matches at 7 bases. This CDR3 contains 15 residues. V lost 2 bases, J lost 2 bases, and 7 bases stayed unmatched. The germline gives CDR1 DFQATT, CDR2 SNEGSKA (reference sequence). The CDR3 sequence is CSARTPGTTTDTQYF. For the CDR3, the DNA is TGCAGTGCTAGAACCCCCGGGACTACCACAGATACGCAGTATTTT.

The CDR3 bases are TGTGCCAGCAGCCTCAAAGGGGGGAAAACTGAAGCTTTCTTT. This translates into CASSLKGGKTEAFF. This sequence joins TRBV6-2 or TRBV6-3 and TRBJ1-1; possible D gene TRBD1, 6 bases. Germline-derived CDR1 and CDR2 are MNHEY and SVGEGT. Trimming pared 6 bases from V and 5 bases from J, leaving 16 bases between. The CDR3 loop spans 14 amino acids.

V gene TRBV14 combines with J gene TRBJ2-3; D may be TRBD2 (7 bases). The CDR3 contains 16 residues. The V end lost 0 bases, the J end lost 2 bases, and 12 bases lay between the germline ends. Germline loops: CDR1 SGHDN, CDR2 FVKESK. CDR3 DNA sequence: TGTGCCAGCAGCCAAGATCGGGGGGCGTCCACAGATACGCAGTATTTT. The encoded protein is CASSQDRGASTDTQYF.

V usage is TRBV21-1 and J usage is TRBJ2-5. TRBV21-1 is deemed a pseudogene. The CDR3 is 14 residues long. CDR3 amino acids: CASSNLGRKETQYF. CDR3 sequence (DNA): TGTGCCAGCAGCAATTTGGGACGCAAAGAGACCCAGTACTTC.

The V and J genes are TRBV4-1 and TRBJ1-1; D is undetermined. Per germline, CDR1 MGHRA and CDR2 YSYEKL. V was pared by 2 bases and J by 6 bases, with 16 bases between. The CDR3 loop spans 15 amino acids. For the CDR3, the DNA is TGCGCCAGCAGCCAACCGATAAAACGGAAGGCTGAAGCTTTCTTT. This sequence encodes CASSQPIKRKAEAFF.

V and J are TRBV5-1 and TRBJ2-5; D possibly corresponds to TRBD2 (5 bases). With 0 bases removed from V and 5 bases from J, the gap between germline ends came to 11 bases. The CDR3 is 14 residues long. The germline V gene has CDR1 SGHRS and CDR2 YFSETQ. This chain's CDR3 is CASSLEPGLETQYF. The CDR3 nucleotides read TGCGCCAGCAGCTTGGAGCCGGGGTTGGAGACCCAGTACTTC.

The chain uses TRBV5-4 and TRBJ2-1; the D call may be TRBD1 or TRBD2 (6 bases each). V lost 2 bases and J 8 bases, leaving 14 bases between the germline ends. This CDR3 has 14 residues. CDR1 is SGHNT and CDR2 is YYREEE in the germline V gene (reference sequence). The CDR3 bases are TGTGCCAGCAGCTTATATGGGGGGCGGGATGAGCAGTTCTTC. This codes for CASSLYGGRDEQFF.

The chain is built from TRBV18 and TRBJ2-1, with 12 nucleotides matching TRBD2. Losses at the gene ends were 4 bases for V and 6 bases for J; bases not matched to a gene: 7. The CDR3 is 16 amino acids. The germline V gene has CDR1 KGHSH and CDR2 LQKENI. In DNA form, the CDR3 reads TGTGCCAGCTCACGGACTAGCGGGACGGGGTCCAATGAGCAGTTCTTC. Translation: CASSRTSGTGSNEQFF.

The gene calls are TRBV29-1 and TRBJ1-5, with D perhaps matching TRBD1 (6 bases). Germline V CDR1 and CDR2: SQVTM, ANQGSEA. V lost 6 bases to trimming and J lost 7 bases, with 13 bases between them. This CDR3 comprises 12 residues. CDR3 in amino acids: CSVVQGNQPQHF. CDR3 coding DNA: TGCAGCGTGGTTCAGGGGAACCAGCCCCAGCATTTT.

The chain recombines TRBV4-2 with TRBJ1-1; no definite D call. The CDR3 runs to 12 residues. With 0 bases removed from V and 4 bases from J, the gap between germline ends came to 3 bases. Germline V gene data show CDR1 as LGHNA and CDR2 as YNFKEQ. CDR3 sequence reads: CASSQESTEAFF. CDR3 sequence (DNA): TGTGCCAGCAGCCAAGAGAGCACTGAAGCTTTCTTT.

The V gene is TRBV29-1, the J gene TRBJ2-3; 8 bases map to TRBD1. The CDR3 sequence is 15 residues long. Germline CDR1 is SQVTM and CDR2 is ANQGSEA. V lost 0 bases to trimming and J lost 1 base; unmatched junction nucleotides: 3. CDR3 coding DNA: TGCAGCGTTGAAGAAGGGACAGGACGCACAGATACGCAGTATTTT. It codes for CSVEEGTGRTDTQYF.

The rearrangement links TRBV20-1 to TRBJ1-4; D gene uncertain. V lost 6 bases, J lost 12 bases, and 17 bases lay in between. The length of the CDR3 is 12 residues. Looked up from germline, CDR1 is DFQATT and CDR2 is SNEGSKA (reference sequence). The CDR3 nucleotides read TGCAGTGCCCGGGTGTGGAGCCCGGAACTGTTTTTT. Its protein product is CSARVWSPELFF.

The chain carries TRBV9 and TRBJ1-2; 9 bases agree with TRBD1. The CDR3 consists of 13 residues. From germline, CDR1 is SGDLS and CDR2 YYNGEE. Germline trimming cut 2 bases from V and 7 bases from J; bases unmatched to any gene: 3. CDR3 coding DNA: TGTGCCAGCAGCGTGGGACAGGGTCTTGGCTACACCTTC. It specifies CASSVGQGLGYTF.

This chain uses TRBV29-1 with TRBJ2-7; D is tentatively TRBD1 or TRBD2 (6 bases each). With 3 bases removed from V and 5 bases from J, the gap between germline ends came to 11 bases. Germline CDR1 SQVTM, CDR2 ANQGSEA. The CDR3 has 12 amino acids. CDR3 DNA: TGCAGCGTTGACACAGGGAGGCACGAGCAGTACTTC. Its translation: CSVDTGRHEQYF.

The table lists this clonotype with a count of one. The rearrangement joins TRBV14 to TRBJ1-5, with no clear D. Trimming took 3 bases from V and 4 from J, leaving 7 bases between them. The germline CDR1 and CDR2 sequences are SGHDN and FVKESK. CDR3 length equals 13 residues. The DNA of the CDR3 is TGTGCCAGCAGCCAGACTATAAATCAGCCCCAGCATTTT. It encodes CASSQTINQPQHF.

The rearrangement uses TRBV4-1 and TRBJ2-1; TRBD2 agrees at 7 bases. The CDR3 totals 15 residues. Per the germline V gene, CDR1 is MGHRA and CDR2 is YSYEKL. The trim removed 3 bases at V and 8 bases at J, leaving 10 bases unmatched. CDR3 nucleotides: TGCGCCAGCAGCCAGACATCCGGGACTAACTATGAGCAGTTCTTC. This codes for CASSQTSGTNYEQFF.

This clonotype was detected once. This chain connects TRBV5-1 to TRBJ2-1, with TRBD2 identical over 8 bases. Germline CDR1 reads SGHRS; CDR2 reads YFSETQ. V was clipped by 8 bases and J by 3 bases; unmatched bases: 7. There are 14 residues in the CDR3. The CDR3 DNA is TGCGCCAGTGGAACGGCGGGGGGCTACAATGAGCAGTTCTTC. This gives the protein CASGTAGGYNEQFF.

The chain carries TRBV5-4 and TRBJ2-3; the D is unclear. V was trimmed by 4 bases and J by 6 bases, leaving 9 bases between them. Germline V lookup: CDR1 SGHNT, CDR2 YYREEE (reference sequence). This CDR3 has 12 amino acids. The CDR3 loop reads CASSMNGDTQYF. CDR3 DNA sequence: TGTGCCAGCAGCATGAACGGGGATACGCAGTATTTT. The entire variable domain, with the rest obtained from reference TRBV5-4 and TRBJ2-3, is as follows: ETGVTQSPTHLIKTRGQQVTLRCSSQSGHNTVSWYQQALGQGPQFIFQYYREEENGRGNFPPRFSGLQFPNYSSELNVNALELDDSALYLCASSMNGDTQYFGPGTRLTVL.

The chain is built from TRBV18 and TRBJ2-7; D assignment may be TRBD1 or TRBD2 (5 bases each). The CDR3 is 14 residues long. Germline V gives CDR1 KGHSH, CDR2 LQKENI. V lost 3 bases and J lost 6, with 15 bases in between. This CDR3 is CASSPNRGVTEQYF. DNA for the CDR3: TGTGCCAGCTCACCCAACCGAGGGGTGACCGAGCAGTACTTC.

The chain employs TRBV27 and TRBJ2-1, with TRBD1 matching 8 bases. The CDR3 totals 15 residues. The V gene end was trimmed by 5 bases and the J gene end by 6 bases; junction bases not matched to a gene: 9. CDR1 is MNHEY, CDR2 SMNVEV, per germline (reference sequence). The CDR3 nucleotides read TGTGCCAGCAGTCAGGGACAGGCCCAAGTCAATGAGCAGTTCTTC. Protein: CASSQGQAQVNEQFF.

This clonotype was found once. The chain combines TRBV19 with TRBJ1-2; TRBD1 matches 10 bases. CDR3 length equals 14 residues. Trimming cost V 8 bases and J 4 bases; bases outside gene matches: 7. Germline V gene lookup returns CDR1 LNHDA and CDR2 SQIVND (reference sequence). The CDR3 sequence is CASGGDRGLYGYTF. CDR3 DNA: TGTGCCAGTGGCGGGGACAGGGGTCTCTATGGCTACACCTTC.

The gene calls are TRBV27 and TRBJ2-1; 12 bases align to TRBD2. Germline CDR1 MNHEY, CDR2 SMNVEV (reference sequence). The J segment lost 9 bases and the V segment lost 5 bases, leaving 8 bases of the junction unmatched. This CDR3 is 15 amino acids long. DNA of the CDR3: TGTGCCAGCAGTCTGACTAGCGGGGGTGGCAGTGAGCAGTTCTTC. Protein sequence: CASSLTSGGGSEQFF.

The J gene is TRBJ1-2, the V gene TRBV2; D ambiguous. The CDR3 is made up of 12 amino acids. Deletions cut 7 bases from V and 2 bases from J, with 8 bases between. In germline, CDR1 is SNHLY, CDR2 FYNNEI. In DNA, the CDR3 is TGTGCCAGCACCCTTCAGAACTATGGCTACACCTTC. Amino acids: CASTLQNYGYTF. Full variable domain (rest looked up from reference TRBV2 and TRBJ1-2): EPEVTQTPSHQVTQMGQEVILRCVPISNHLYFYWYRQILGQKVEFLVSFYNNEISEKSEIFDDQFSVERPDGSNFTLKIRSTKLEDSAMYFCASTLQNYGYTFGSGTRLTVV.

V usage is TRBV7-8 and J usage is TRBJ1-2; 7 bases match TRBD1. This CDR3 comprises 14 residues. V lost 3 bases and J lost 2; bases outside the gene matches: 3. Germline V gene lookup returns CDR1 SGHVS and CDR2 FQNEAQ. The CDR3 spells CASSLTGSNYGYTF. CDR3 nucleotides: TGTGCCAGCAGCTTGACAGGGAGCAACTATGGCTACACCTTC.

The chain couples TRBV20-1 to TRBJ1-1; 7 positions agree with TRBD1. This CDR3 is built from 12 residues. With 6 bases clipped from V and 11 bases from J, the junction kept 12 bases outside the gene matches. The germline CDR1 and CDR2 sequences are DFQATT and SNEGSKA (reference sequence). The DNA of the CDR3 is TGCAGTGCGGAAGACAGGGCCCTACGGGCTTTCTTT. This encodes CSAEDRALRAFF.

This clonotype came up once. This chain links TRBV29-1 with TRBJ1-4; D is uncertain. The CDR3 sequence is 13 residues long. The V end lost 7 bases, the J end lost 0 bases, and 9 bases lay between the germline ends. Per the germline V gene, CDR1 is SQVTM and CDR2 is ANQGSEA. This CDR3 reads CSAYDPTNEKLFF. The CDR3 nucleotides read TGCAGCGCATACGACCCAACTAATGAAAAACTGTTTTTT.

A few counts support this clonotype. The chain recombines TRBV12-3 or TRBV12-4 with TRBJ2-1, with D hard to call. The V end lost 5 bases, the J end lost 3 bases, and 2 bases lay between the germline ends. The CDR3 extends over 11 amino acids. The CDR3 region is CASSIYNEQFF. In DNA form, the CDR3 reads TGTGCCAGCAGTATCTACAATGAGCAGTTCTTC.